This entry lists 23 T cell receptor beta chains sequenced from one sample in a study of blood T cell repertoires in COVID-19. Data came from immunoSEQ multiplex PCR; TCRdb stores just in-frame clones and leaves some out. The table lists about 180,000 clones, approximately 85% of them singletons. Input material: peripheral blood. The receptors derive from a man in his fifties or sixties with acute or convalescent COVID-19.

The chain recombines TRBV11-2 with TRBJ2-2, with D tentatively TRBD2 (5 bases). Germline loops: CDR1 SGHAT, CDR2 FQNNGV. CDR3 length: 15 amino acids. Trimming took 0 bases from V and 7 from J, leaving 12 bases between them. The chain's CDR3 is CASSLDDLRGGELFF. The CDR3 nucleotides read TGTGCCAGCAGCTTAGACGATCTCCGGGGCGGGGAGCTGTTTTTT.

Points on this clone: Other DNA sequences in this sample translate to the same CDR3. The genes are TRBV7-9 and TRBJ2-7; 7 nucleotides line up with TRBD1. CDR3 length equals 12 residues. Germline V lookup: CDR1 SEHNR, CDR2 FQNEAQ (reference sequence). V trimming: 6 bases; J trimming: 3 bases; junction bases outside the gene matches: 2. Here the CDR3 reads CASSRQGYEQYF. DNA of the CDR3: TGTGCCAGCAGTCGACAGGGCTACGAGCAGTACTTC.

This rearrangement joins TRBV7-9 to TRBJ1-4, with TRBD1 matching 8 bases. Germline CDR1 and CDR2: SEHNR and FQNEAQ (reference sequence). Unmatched junction bases numbered 9, after V lost 5 bases and J lost 7 bases. The length of the CDR3 is 15 residues. CDR3 loop: CASSLGDRRIEKLFF. The CDR3 region has the DNA TGTGCCAGCAGCCTTGGGGACAGGCGGATTGAAAAACTGTTTTTT.

This CDR3 reads CASRATFNPGELFF. In DNA form, the CDR3 reads TGTGCCAGCAGGGCAACCTTTAACCCTGGGGAGCTGTTTTTT. This chain connects TRBV6-5 to TRBJ2-2, with D uncertain. Between the trimmed V and J ends, which lost 6 bases and 8 bases, there was a span of 16 bases. CDR1 is MNHEY and CDR2 is SVGAGI in the germline V gene. This CDR3 spans 14 amino acids.

The V call is TRBV13, the J call TRBJ2-5, with 16 bases identical to TRBD2. Germline loops: CDR1 PRHDT, CDR2 FYEKMQ (reference sequence). The CDR3 contains 17 residues. The junction had 6 bases not matched to a gene; V was cut back by 3 bases and J by 5 bases. The CDR3 DNA is TGTGCCAGCAGCTTCGGGACTAGCGGGAGGGCCTCCGAGACCCAGTACTTC. Its protein product is CASSFGTSGRASETQYF.

The rearrangement uses TRBV27 and TRBJ1-6, with D unclear. V was trimmed by 6 bases and J by 7 bases, leaving 16 bases between them. In germline, CDR1 is MNHEY, CDR2 SMNVEV (reference sequence). The CDR3 covers 15 residues. This chain's CDR3 is CASRLGGSENSPLHF. The CDR3 region has the DNA TGTGCCAGCAGGCTTGGAGGGTCGGAAAATTCACCCCTCCACTTT.

The rearrangement links TRBV5-1 to TRBJ2-1, with D perhaps TRBD2 (6 bases). V lost 0 bases and J 9 bases, leaving 13 bases between the germline ends. There are 14 residues in the CDR3. Germline V gives CDR1 SGHRS, CDR2 YFSETQ. The CDR3 sequence: CASSLGLVEGEQFF. The CDR3, as DNA: TGCGCCAGCAGCTTGGGACTAGTGGAGGGTGAGCAGTTCTTC. The full variable domain, with the rest looked up from reference TRBV5-1 and TRBJ2-1, is KAGVTQTPRYLIKTRGQQVTLSCSPISGHRSVSWYQQTPGQGLQFLFEYFSETQRNKGNFPGRFSGRQFSNSRSEMNVSTLELGDSALYLCASSLGLVEGEQFFGPGTRLTVL.

The chain combines TRBV7-2 with TRBJ2-3, with 10 bases fitting TRBD1. The V gene end was trimmed by 4 bases and the J gene end by 7 bases; junction bases not matched to a gene: 5. Germline loops: CDR1 SGHTA, CDR2 FQGNSA. CDR3 length: 14 residues. The CDR3, as DNA: TGTGCCAGCAGCTCTCGGACAGGGGGGAATACGCAGTATTTT. This sequence encodes CASSSRTGGNTQYF. Full variable domain (outside the CDR3, taken from reference TRBV7-2 and TRBJ2-3): GAGVSQSPSNKVTEKGKDVELRCDPISGHTALYWYRQSLGQGLEFLIYFQGNSAPDKSGLPSDRFSAERTGGSVSTLTIQRTQQEDSAVYLCASSSRTGGNTQYFGPGTRLTVL.

V and J are TRBV27 and TRBJ1-1; no clear D. Deletions cut 6 bases from V and 1 base from J, with 12 bases between. The CDR3 covers 14 residues. Germline CDR1 is MNHEY and CDR2 is SMNVEV (reference sequence). CDR3 sequence (DNA): TGTGCCAGCAGGCTCAACAACCAGAACACTGAAGCTTTCTTT. Amino acid sequence: CASRLNNQNTEAFF.

The CDR3 DNA reads as TGTGCCAGCAGCTTGTCTTCAGGGTGGCACGAGCAGTACTTC. Amino acids: CASSLSSGWHEQYF. The rearrangement joins TRBV5-5 to TRBJ2-7; possible D gene TRBD1, 5 bases. With 1 base removed from V and 5 bases from J, the gap between germline ends came to 13 bases. Germline V CDR1 and CDR2: SGHKS, YYEKEE (reference sequence). The CDR3 loop spans 14 amino acids. The variable domain in full, completed from reference TRBV5-5 and TRBJ2-7, reads DAGVTQSPTHLIKTRGQQVTLRCSPISGHKSVSWYQQVLGQGPQFIFQYYEKEERGRGNFPDRFSARQFPNYSSELNVNALLLGDSALYLCASSLSSGWHEQYFGPGTRLTVT.

In DNA, the CDR3 is TGTGCCAGCAGCTTAAGGCAGGGAAGCACCGGGGAGCTGTTTTTT. It is translated as CASSLRQGSTGELFF. The genes are TRBV7-2 and TRBJ2-2, with a possible D match to TRBD1 (5 bases). Trimming pared 2 bases from V and 4 bases from J, leaving 11 bases between. This CDR3 has 15 residues. CDR1 is SGHTA, CDR2 FQGNSA, per germline.

On this clone: Other nucleotide sequences in the sample specify the same CDR3. V is TRBV6-2 or TRBV6-3 and J is TRBJ1-5; the D is unclear. Germline-derived CDR1 and CDR2 are MNHEY and SVGEGT. V was trimmed by 2 bases and J by 6 bases, leaving 5 bases between them. The CDR3 loop spans 12 amino acids. For the CDR3, the DNA is TGTGCCAGCAGTTACGCCGGTCAGCCCCAGCATTTT. Translation gives CASSYAGQPQHF.

The DNA for the CDR3 is TGTGCCAGCAGCCAGGCAGGGGGCCAGCCCCAGCATTTT. This gives the protein CASSQAGGQPQHF. The chain employs TRBV3-1 (or the pseudogene TRBV3-2) and TRBJ1-5; 8 bases align to TRBD1. Germline V gives CDR1 LGHDT, CDR2 YNNKEL (reference sequence). V lost 3 bases and J lost 7; bases outside the gene matches: 2. This CDR3 is 13 amino acids long.

The CDR3 DNA reads as TGTGCCAGTAGTATGGAGGGGCAGGGGGCCCAGCCCCAGCATTTT. Translating it yields CASSMEGQGAQPQHF. The V and J genes are TRBV19 and TRBJ1-5, with 8 bases fitting TRBD1. Trimming took 3 bases from V and 7 from J; bases not matched to a gene: 8. In germline, CDR1 is LNHDA, CDR2 SQIVND (reference sequence). The CDR3 length is 15 residues.

The V and J genes are TRBV28 and TRBJ1-4, with a possible D match to TRBD1 (5 bases). Germline CDR1 MDHEN, CDR2 SYDVKM. Trimming shortened V by 5 bases and J by 14 bases, and 12 bases separated the two germline ends. This CDR3 spans 11 amino acids. CDR3 amino acids: CASSPRGTLFF. CDR3 coding DNA: TGTGCCAGCAGTCCCCGCGGGACGCTGTTTTTT.

This clone has more than one count but fewer than ten. The chain joins TRBV6-5 to TRBJ1-2; 9 positions agree with TRBD1. The germline V gene has CDR1 MNHEY and CDR2 SVGAGI. The CDR3 covers 15 residues. Trimming removed 5 bases from V and 5 bases from J; junction bases left unmatched: 9. The CDR3 protein is CASSPGDRVWYGYTF. The CDR3, as DNA: TGTGCCAGCAGTCCAGGGGACAGGGTTTGGTATGGCTACACCTTC.

V and J are TRBV28 and TRBJ1-2; 8 nucleotides align to TRBD1. The length of the CDR3 is 15 residues. After removal of 5 bases from V and 3 bases from J, the junction contained 8 bases not matched to a gene. Germline lookup yields CDR1 MDHEN and CDR2 SYDVKM. The CDR3 region is CASSTGQGAHYGYTF. CDR3 in DNA: TGTGCCAGCAGTACCGGACAGGGCGCCCACTATGGCTACACCTTC.

The chain is built from TRBV29-1 and TRBJ2-1; 16 bases align to TRBD2. CDR1 SQVTM and CDR2 ANQGSEA come from the germline V gene. The V segment lost 6 bases and the J segment 7 bases; nucleotides outside the gene matches: 3. This CDR3 region has 14 residues. Here the CDR3 DNA reads TGCAGCGTCGGGACTAGCGGGAGGGCGAATGAGCAGTTCTTC. Its translation: CSVGTSGRANEQFF.

The chain has TRBV15 and TRBJ2-5; maybe TRBD1 (5 bases). The germline V and J ends were trimmed by 3 bases and 3 bases, with 11 bases remaining between them. The CDR3 has 14 residues. In germline, CDR1 is LNHNV, CDR2 YYDKDF (reference sequence). This chain's CDR3 is CATSRDILKETQYF. The CDR3 DNA follows: TGTGCCACCAGCAGGGACATACTAAAAGAGACCCAGTACTTC.

This clone occurred a few times. The CDR3 spells CASRTGGEEKLFF. In DNA form, the CDR3 reads TGTGCCAGCCGGACCGGGGGTGAAGAAAAACTGTTTTTT. The rearrangement uses TRBV7-9 and TRBJ1-4; D is perhaps TRBD1 (5 bases). CDR1 and CDR2 (germline): SEHNR, FQNEAQ (reference sequence). This CDR3 is built from 13 residues. V shed 8 bases and J shed 8 bases, with 15 bases lying between them.

V and J are TRBV19 and TRBJ1-6; 7 nucleotides line up with TRBD1. This CDR3 is built from 15 residues. J lost 7 bases, V lost 4 bases, and 7 bases had no gene match. The germline CDR1 and CDR2 sequences are LNHDA and SQIVND (reference sequence). The CDR3 sequence: CASSTTGTDNSPLHF. CDR3 DNA: TGTGCCAGTAGTACCACCGGGACAGACAATTCACCCCTCCACTTT.

The rearrangement joins TRBV28 to TRBJ1-3; 8 bases fit TRBD1. V lost 3 bases and J lost 2; bases outside the gene matches: 0. CDR3 length: 14 amino acids. Per the germline V gene, CDR1 is MDHEN and CDR2 is SYDVKM. The CDR3 region is CASSLTGAGNTIYF. CDR3 nucleotide sequence: TGTGCCAGCAGTTTGACAGGGGCTGGAAACACCATATATTTT.

This clone was recorded at least ten times. The chain uses TRBV19 and TRBJ2-2; 8 nucleotides align to TRBD2. Germline V CDR1 and CDR2: LNHDA, SQIVND (reference sequence). J gave up 5 bases and V 4 bases, and 6 bases lay outside the gene matches. The CDR3 consists of 15 residues. The CDR3 here is CASSTGGVRTGELFF. DNA for the CDR3: TGTGCCAGTAGTACCGGGGGGGTTCGGACCGGGGAGCTGTTTTTT.